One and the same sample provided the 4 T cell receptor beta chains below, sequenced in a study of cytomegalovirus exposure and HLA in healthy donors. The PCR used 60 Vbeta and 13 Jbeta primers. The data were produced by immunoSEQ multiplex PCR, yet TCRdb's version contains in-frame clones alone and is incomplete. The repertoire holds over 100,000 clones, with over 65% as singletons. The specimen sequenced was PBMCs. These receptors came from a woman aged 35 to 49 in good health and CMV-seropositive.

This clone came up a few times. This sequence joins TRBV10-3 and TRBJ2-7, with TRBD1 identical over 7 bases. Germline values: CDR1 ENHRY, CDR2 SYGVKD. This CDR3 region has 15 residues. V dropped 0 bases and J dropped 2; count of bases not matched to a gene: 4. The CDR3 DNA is TGTGCCATCAGTGAGTCCAGGGACAGTACCTACGAGCAGTACTTC. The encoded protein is CAISESRDSTYEQYF.

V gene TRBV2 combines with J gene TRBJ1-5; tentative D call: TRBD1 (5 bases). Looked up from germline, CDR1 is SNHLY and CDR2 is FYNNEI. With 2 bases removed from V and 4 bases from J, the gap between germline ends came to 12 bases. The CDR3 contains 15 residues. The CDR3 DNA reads TGTGCCAGCAGTGAATTGGGAGGGGTTAATCAGCCCCAGCATTTT. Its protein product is CASSELGGVNQPQHF. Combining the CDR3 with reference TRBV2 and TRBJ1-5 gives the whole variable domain EPEVTQTPSHQVTQMGQEVILRCVPISNHLYFYWYRQILGQKVEFLVSFYNNEISEKSEIFDDQFSVERPDGSNFTLKIRSTKLEDSAMYFCASSELGGVNQPQHFGDGTRLSIL.

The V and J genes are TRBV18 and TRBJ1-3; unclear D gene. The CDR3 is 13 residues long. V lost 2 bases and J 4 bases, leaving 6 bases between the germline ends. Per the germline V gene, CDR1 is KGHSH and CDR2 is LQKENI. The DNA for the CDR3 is TGTGCCAGCTCACCAGAGCTGGGAAACACCATATATTTT. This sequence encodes CASSPELGNTIYF.

CDR3 sequence (DNA): TGTGCCAGCAGCTTAGCACAGATCTCCTACGAGCAGTACTTC. The encoded protein is CASSLAQISYEQYF. J is TRBJ2-7 and V is TRBV13; D is unclear. V was shortened by 1 base and J by 0 bases, with 7 bases between the two germline ends. Germline loops: CDR1 PRHDT, CDR2 FYEKMQ (reference sequence). The CDR3 is 14 residues long.